The 30 T cell receptor beta chains presented below share a single source sample, sequenced in a study of siplizumab effects on memory and regulatory T cells. TCRdb keeps only in-frame clones here, not all; method: immunoSEQ multiplex PCR. This table holds around 110,000 clones, approximately 94% found once. The sequenced sample was non-Treg CD4+ T cells sorted from blood. These TCRs come from a human donor in good health.

The chain carries TRBV5-1 and TRBJ2-2; 7 nucleotides match TRBD2. The germline V gene encodes CDR1 SGHRS and CDR2 YFSETQ. This CDR3 has 14 residues. Losses at the gene ends were 6 bases for V and 5 bases for J; bases not matched to a gene: 7. The CDR3 bases are TGCGCCAGCAAACCAAGGGGAGGGACCGGGGAGCTGTTTTTT. It specifies CASKPRGGTGELFF.

Here the CDR3 reads CASSSTGFYEQYF. CDR3 nucleotides: TGTGCCAGCAGCAGCACAGGGTTTTACGAGCAGTACTTC. The rearrangement joins TRBV5-6 to TRBJ2-7; D is perhaps TRBD1 (6 bases). The germline V and J ends were trimmed by 4 bases and 4 bases, with 12 bases remaining between them. Germline lookup yields CDR1 SGHDT and CDR2 YYEEEE. The CDR3 extends over 13 amino acids.

The chain combines TRBV5-4 with TRBJ2-5; TRBD2 agrees at 13 bases. J gave up 6 bases and V 1 base, and 9 bases lay outside the gene matches. Germline V gene lookup returns CDR1 SGHNT and CDR2 YYREEE (reference sequence). The CDR3 spans 17 residues. The CDR3 DNA follows: TGTGCCAGCAGCTTGAAAACTAGCGGGAGGGCCCGACAGACCCAGTACTTC. Translating it yields CASSLKTSGRARQTQYF.

The chain carries TRBV27 and TRBJ2-2; the D gene is possibly TRBD1 (5 bases). Germline V gene data show CDR1 as MNHEY and CDR2 as SMNVEV (reference sequence). The CDR3 loop spans 16 amino acids. Trimming shortened V by 1 base and J by 1 base, and 10 bases separated the two germline ends. The CDR3 reads CASSLWPGLNTGELFF. The CDR3 coding sequence is TGTGCCAGCAGTTTATGGCCAGGGCTGAACACCGGGGAGCTGTTTTTT.

This rearrangement joins TRBV19 to TRBJ2-7; 7 bases match TRBD1. The CDR3 loop spans 13 amino acids. After removal of 7 bases from V and 0 bases from J, the junction contained 3 bases not matched to a gene. Germline CDR1 is LNHDA and CDR2 is SQIVND (reference sequence). The CDR3 sequence is CASTPGGSYEQYF. In DNA, the CDR3 is TGTGCCAGTACTCCAGGGGGCTCCTACGAGCAGTACTTC. The variable domain in full, completed from reference TRBV19 and TRBJ2-7, reads DGGITQSPKYLFRKEGQNVTLSCEQNLNHDAMYWYRQDPGQGLRLIYYSQIVNDFQKGDIAEGYSVSREKKESFPLTVTSAQKNPTAFYLCASTPGGSYEQYFGPGTRLTVT.

The chain uses TRBV6-6 and TRBJ1-1; tentative D call: TRBD1 (5 bases). Germline loops: CDR1 MNHNY, CDR2 SVGAGI (reference sequence). Trimming removed 5 bases from V and 1 base from J, with 11 bases in between. CDR3 size: 14 residues. The CDR3 bases are TGTGCCAGCAGTCTGTCAGGACAGAACACTGAAGCTTTCTTT. This codes for CASSLSGQNTEAFF.

The V and J genes are TRBV27 and TRBJ1-2; D is ambiguous. CDR3 length: 13 amino acids. The germline CDR1 and CDR2 sequences are MNHEY and SMNVEV (reference sequence). Deletions cut 6 bases from V and 0 bases from J, with 8 bases between. In DNA, the CDR3 is TGTGCCAGCAGAGACATGTCTAACTATGGCTACACCTTC. It translates to CASRDMSNYGYTF.

This chain joins TRBV18 and TRBJ2-5, with a possible D match to TRBD2 (5 bases). This CDR3 region has 15 residues. The germline V gene has CDR1 KGHSH and CDR2 LQKENI. Trimming pared 5 bases from V and 5 bases from J, leaving 18 bases between. CDR3 nucleotides: TGTGCCAGCTCAGCCGGGATCCCGTCCGGGGAGACCCAGTACTTC. Translation gives CASSAGIPSGETQYF.

V and J are TRBV6-1 and TRBJ1-2, with D hard to call. Trimming left V 7 bases short and J 4 bases short, with 19 bases between. The germline CDR1 and CDR2 sequences are MNHNS and SASEGT. This CDR3 has 15 amino acids. CDR3 sequence reads: CASKDRPLGLYGYTF. CDR3 nucleotides: TGTGCCAGCAAAGACCGACCTCTCGGCCTCTATGGCTACACCTTC.

This rearrangement joins TRBV11-2 to TRBJ2-2, with 10 bases fitting TRBD2. CDR1 is SGHAT and CDR2 is FQNNGV in the germline V gene. CDR3 length equals 16 residues. With 4 bases clipped from V and 4 bases from J, the junction kept 6 bases outside the gene matches. The CDR3 here is CASSSLAGEGTGELFF. CDR3 bases: TGTGCCAGCAGCTCGCTAGCGGGAGAGGGCACCGGGGAGCTGTTTTTT. Filled out from reference TRBV11-2 and TRBJ2-2, the complete variable domain reads EAGVAQSPRYKIIEKRQSVAFWCNPISGHATLYWYQQILGQGPKLLIQFQNNGVVDDSQLPKDRFSAERLKGVDSTLKIQPAKLEDSAVYLCASSSLAGEGTGELFFGEGSRLTVL.

This sequence joins TRBV7-9 and TRBJ2-3; D tentatively fits TRBD1 or TRBD2 (6 bases each). The CDR3 loop spans 15 amino acids. The V and J ends lost 5 bases and 4 bases respectively, with 16 bases between them. In germline, CDR1 is SEHNR, CDR2 FQNEAQ (reference sequence). The chain's CDR3 is CASSKEWGAADTQYF. The CDR3 coding sequence is TGTGCCAGCAGCAAAGAATGGGGGGCTGCAGATACGCAGTATTTT.

This clone was observed a single time. In DNA form, the CDR3 reads TGTGCCAGCAGCTTACAGGGGGCCCTTTCTGGAAACACCATATATTTT. Translation: CASSLQGALSGNTIYF. The V call is TRBV9, the J call TRBJ1-3; 9 bases align to TRBD1. Germline V CDR1 and CDR2: SGDLS, YYNGEE. V gave up 4 bases and J gave up 1 base; unmatched junction bases: 6. This CDR3 has 16 amino acids.

The genes are TRBV5-1 and TRBJ2-3; D perhaps matches TRBD1 (5 bases). The V gene's germline CDR1 is SGHRS and CDR2 YFSETQ. There are 14 residues in the CDR3. V was trimmed by 0 bases and J by 4 bases, leaving 9 bases between them. CDR3 in amino acids: CASSLDKTADTQYF. The CDR3 DNA is TGCGCCAGCAGCTTGGATAAGACAGCAGATACGCAGTATTTT.

Only a few counts were recorded for this clone. The chain uses TRBV5-6 and TRBJ1-6; no reliable D call. V lost 2 bases, J lost 7 bases, and 10 bases lay in between. The CDR3 is 14 amino acids. From germline, CDR1 is SGHDT and CDR2 YYEEEE. CDR3 sequence reads: CASSFTGPNSPLHF. The CDR3 coding sequence is TGTGCCAGCAGCTTCACTGGGCCGAATTCACCCCTCCACTTT. The variable domain in full, with the rest retrieved from reference TRBV5-6 and TRBJ1-6, is DAGVTQSPTHLIKTRGQQVTLRCSPKSGHDTVSWYQQALGQGPQFIFQYYEEEERQRGNFPDRFSGHQFPNYSSELNVNALLLGDSALYLCASSFTGPNSPLHFGNGTRLTVT.

The chain is built from TRBV5-1 and TRBJ2-7; D not certain. V shed 0 bases and J shed 5 bases, with 3 bases lying between them. Germline V gene data show CDR1 as SGHRS and CDR2 as YFSETQ. The CDR3 runs to 11 residues. In nucleotides, the CDR3 is TGCGCCAGCAGCTTGGCCGACGAGCAGTACTTC. Its protein is CASSLADEQYF. Full variable domain (rest looked up from reference TRBV5-1 and TRBJ2-7): KAGVTQTPRYLIKTRGQQVTLSCSPISGHRSVSWYQQTPGQGLQFLFEYFSETQRNKGNFPGRFSGRQFSNSRSEMNVSTLELGDSALYLCASSLADEQYFGPGTRLTVT.

The chain joins TRBV15 to TRBJ1-3; D remains ambiguous. CDR3 length: 15 residues. Germline assignment: CDR1 LNHNV and CDR2 YYDKDF (reference sequence). V dropped 4 bases and J dropped 2 bases, with 12 bases sitting between them. CDR3 protein: CATSNPPLPGNTIYF. The CDR3 nucleotides read TGTGCCACCAGCAATCCCCCCCTCCCTGGAAACACCATATATTTT.

The chain is built from TRBV11-3 and TRBJ2-7; 14 bases match TRBD2. The CDR3 extends over 15 amino acids. J lost 6 bases, V lost 5 bases, and 6 bases had no gene match. Germline-derived CDR1 and CDR2 are SGHNT and YENEEA. In nucleotides, the CDR3 is TGTGCCAGCAGCCTGACTAGCGGGAGGGTGAGCGAGCAGTACTTC. Its protein is CASSLTSGRVSEQYF. The variable domain in full, with the rest retrieved from reference TRBV11-3 and TRBJ2-7, is EAGVVQSPRYKIIEKKQPVAFWCNPISGHNTLYWYLQNLGQGPELLIRYENEEAVDDSQLPKDRFSAERLKGVDSTLKIQPAELGDSAVYLCASSLTSGRVSEQYFGPGTRLTVT.

The chain couples TRBV2 to TRBJ1-1; D is ambiguous. This CDR3 has 13 amino acids. The germline V gene encodes CDR1 SNHLY and CDR2 FYNNEI. V was pared by 10 bases and J by 5 bases, with 17 bases between. This CDR3 is CATSTGLPTEAFF. The CDR3 nucleotides read TGTGCCACCTCTACGGGGTTGCCGACTGAAGCTTTCTTT.

This chain joins TRBV7-2 and TRBJ1-6; D perhaps matches TRBD1 (6 bases). V was pared by 3 bases and J by 5 bases, with 11 bases between. The germline CDR1 and CDR2 sequences are SGHTA and FQGNSA. CDR3 size: 15 residues. CDR3 in DNA: TGTGCCAGCAGCTTTAACAGGGCGAATAATTCACCCCTCCACTTT. This sequence encodes CASSFNRANNSPLHF.

Regarding this clone: Sequence at one end of the junction differs from germline and may be a read error. This rearrangement joins TRBV18 to TRBJ2-1; D is unresolved. This CDR3 is built from 13 residues. CDR1 and CDR2 (germline): KGHSH, LQKENI. The CDR3 DNA is TGTGCCAGCTCACCGCCCTCCTCCAATGAGCAGTTCTTC. This codes for CASSPPSSNEQFF.

The gene calls are TRBV7-8 and TRBJ2-2; D call uncertain. This CDR3 is 13 amino acids long. Germline loops: CDR1 SGHVS, CDR2 FQNEAQ. Trimming cost V 4 bases and J 6 bases, with 9 bases left between them. The CDR3 DNA reads TGTGCCAGCAGCTGGAAGGCGGCCGGGGAGCTGTTTTTT. It is translated as CASSWKAAGELFF.

This rearrangement joins TRBV5-5 to TRBJ1-2, with 10 bases identical to TRBD1. The CDR3 length is 15 residues. The trim removed 4 bases at V and 6 bases at J, leaving 9 bases unmatched. Germline-derived CDR1 and CDR2 are SGHKS and YYEKEE (reference sequence). The DNA for the CDR3 is TGTGCCAGCAGCCAAAGGACAGGGGGAATGAATGGCTACACCTTC. Translating it yields CASSQRTGGMNGYTF.

This chain uses TRBV19 with TRBJ2-7; D remains unclear. Between the trimmed V and J ends, which lost 8 bases and 0 bases, there was a span of 17 bases. CDR3 length: 15 residues. CDR1 is LNHDA and CDR2 is SQIVND in the germline V gene (reference sequence). CDR3 sequence reads: CASSFSQVTSYEQYF. In nucleotides, the CDR3 is TGTGCCAGTTCGTTTAGTCAGGTAACCTCCTACGAGCAGTACTTC.

The chain is built from TRBV6-5 and TRBJ2-7; 9 nucleotides line up with TRBD1. J gave up 2 bases and V 5 bases, and 4 bases lay outside the gene matches. Germline V CDR1 and CDR2: MNHEY, SVGAGI. This CDR3 has 14 amino acids. The CDR3 reads CASSLDRGPYEQYF. Written as DNA, the CDR3 is TGTGCCAGCAGTCTGGACAGGGGTCCCTACGAGCAGTACTTC.

The chain uses TRBV6-1 and TRBJ2-5, with 8 positions matching TRBD1. The J segment lost 1 base and the V segment lost 5 bases, leaving 6 bases of the junction unmatched. Germline loops: CDR1 MNHNS, CDR2 SASEGT. The CDR3 extends over 15 amino acids. CDR3 sequence (DNA): TGTGCCAGCAGTCGCATCAGGGGGCCCCAAGAGACCCAGTACTTC. Translating it yields CASSRIRGPQETQYF.

This clone has more than one count but fewer than ten. V and J are TRBV18 and TRBJ1-5; D possibly corresponds to TRBD1 (6 bases). The CDR3 is 15 amino acids. V lost 3 bases to trimming and J lost 4 bases, with 13 bases between them. CDR1 KGHSH and CDR2 LQKENI come from the germline V gene. For the CDR3, the DNA is TGTGCCAGCTCACCTTCGGGGGGCGGGAATCAGCCCCAGCATTTT. It is translated as CASSPSGGGNQPQHF.

V and J are TRBV18 and TRBJ1-1; no clear D gene. Germline CDR1 is KGHSH and CDR2 is LQKENI. The V end lost 6 bases, the J end lost 1 base, and 9 bases lay between the germline ends. The CDR3 loop spans 13 amino acids. The CDR3 coding sequence is TGTGCCAGCTCCTCTGACGGGAACACTGAAGCTTTCTTT. Its translation is CASSSDGNTEAFF. Looking up the rest from reference TRBV18 and TRBJ1-1 gives the full variable domain: NAGVMQNPRHLVRRRGQEARLRCSPMKGHSHVYWYRQLPEEGLKFMVYLQKENIIDESGMPKERFSAEFPKEGPSILRIQQVVRGDSAAYFCASSSDGNTEAFFGQGTRLTVV.

This chain uses TRBV10-3 with TRBJ2-2; possibly TRBD1 or TRBD2 for D (5 bases each). The germline gives CDR1 ENHRY, CDR2 SYGVKD. This CDR3 is 14 amino acids long. Between the trimmed V and J ends, which lost 9 bases and 1 base, there was a span of 12 bases. The CDR3 bases are TGTGCCATGGGAACAGGACTGAACACCGGGGAGCTGTTTTTT. This translates into CAMGTGLNTGELFF.

The V call is TRBV9, the J call TRBJ2-7; TRBD2 aligns across 13 bases. With 2 bases clipped from V and 5 bases from J, the junction kept 4 bases outside the gene matches. The CDR3 spans 15 residues. Germline lookup yields CDR1 SGDLS and CDR2 YYNGEE. The CDR3 DNA follows: TGTGCCAGCAGCGTCCGGACTAGCGGGGGAAACGAGCAGTACTTC. Its protein product is CASSVRTSGGNEQYF. The full variable domain, completed using reference TRBV9 and TRBJ2-7, is DSGVTQTPKHLITATGQRVTLRCSPRSGDLSVYWYQQSLDQGLQFLIQYYNGEERAKGNILERFSAQQFPDLHSELNLSSLELGDSALYFCASSVRTSGGNEQYFGPGTRLTVT.

This clone was seen once. The chain has TRBV28 and TRBJ2-4; D call uncertain. Germline-derived CDR1 and CDR2 are MDHEN and SYDVKM. CDR3 length equals 14 residues. V lost 5 bases, J lost 7 bases, and 15 bases lay in between. CDR3 sequence: CASSSSRMGNIQYF. CDR3 coding DNA: TGTGCCAGCAGTAGCTCTAGAATGGGTAACATTCAGTACTTC.